The T cell receptor beta chain under discussion was sequenced for a study of OX40 agonist ivuxolimab in advanced cancers. The ends were cut back, 6 bases at V and 2 bases at J, with 10 bases in the middle. This CDR3 has 13 residues. CDR1 and CDR2 (germline): ENHRY, SYGVKD. Using immunoSEQ multiplex PCR, the repertoire was profiled, and TCRdb retains in-frame clones only, with some absent. Seen here are more than 75,000 clones, around 89% observed once, and the top ten hold around 0.4%. Material: CD4+ or CD8+ T cells sorted from blood, obtained in a trial of the OX40 agonist ivuxolimab. The chain carries TRBV10-3 and TRBJ2-5, with TRBD1 as a possible D gene (6 bases). This clonotype was sampled from an adult with an advanced solid tumor such as melanoma, head and neck, liver or kidney cancer. This CDR3 reads CAIRSQGQETQYF. The CDR3 coding sequence is TGTGCCATCAGGTCCCAGGGGCAAGAGACCCAGTACTTC.